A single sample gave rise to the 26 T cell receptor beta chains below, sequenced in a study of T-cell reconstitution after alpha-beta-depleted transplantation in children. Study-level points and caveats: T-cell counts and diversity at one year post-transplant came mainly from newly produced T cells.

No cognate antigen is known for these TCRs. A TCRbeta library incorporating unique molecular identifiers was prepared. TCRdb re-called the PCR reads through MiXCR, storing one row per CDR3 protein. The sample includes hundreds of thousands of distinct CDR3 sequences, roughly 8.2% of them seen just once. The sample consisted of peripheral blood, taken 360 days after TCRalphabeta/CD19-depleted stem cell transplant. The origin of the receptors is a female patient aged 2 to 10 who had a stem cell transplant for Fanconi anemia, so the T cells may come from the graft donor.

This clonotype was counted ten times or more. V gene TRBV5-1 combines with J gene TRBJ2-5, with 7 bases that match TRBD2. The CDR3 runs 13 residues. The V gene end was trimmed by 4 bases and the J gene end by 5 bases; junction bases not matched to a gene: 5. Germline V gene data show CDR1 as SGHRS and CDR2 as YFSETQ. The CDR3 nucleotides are TGCGCCAGCAGCGGCCGGGACTACGAGACCCAGTACTTC. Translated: CASSGRDYETQYF.

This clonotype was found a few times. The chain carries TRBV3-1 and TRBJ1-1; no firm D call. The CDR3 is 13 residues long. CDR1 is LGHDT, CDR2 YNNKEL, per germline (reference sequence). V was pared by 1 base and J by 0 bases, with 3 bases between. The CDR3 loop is CASSQALNTEAFF. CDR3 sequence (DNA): TGTGCCAGCAGCCAAGCTTTGAACACTGAAGCTTTCTTT.

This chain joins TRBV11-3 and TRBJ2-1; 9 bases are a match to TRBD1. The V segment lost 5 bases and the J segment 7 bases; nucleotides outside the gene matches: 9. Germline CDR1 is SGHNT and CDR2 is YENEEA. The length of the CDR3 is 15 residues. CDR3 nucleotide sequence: TGTGCCAGCAGCGGCCGGGACAGGGTGGCGAATGAGCAGTTCTTC. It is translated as CASSGRDRVANEQFF.

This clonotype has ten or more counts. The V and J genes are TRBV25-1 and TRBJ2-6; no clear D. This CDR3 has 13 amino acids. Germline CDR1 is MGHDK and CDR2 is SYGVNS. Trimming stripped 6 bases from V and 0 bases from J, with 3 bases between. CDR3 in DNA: TGTGCCAGCAGAGACTCTGGGGCCAACGTCCTGACTTTC. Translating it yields CASRDSGANVLTF.

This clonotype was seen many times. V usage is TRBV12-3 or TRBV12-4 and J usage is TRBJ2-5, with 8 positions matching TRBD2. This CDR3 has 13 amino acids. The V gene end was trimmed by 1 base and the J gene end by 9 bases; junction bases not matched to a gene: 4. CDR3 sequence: CASSLGLATAQYF. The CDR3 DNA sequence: TGTGCCAGCAGTTTAGGACTAGCGACGGCCCAGTACTTC.

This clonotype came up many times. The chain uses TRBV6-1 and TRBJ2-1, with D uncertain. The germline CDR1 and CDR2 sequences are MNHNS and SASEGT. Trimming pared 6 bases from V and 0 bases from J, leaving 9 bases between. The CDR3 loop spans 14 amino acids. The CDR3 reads CASRQIFSYNEQFF. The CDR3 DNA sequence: TGTGCCAGCAGACAGATTTTCTCCTACAATGAGCAGTTCTTC.

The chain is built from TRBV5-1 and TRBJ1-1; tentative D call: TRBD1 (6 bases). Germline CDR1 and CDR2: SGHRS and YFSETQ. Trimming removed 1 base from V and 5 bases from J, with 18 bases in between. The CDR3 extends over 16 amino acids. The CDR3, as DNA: TGCGCCAGCAGCTTGCTGTATCGGGGGGCGCAGACTGAAGCTTTCTTT. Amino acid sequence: CASSLLYRGAQTEAFF.

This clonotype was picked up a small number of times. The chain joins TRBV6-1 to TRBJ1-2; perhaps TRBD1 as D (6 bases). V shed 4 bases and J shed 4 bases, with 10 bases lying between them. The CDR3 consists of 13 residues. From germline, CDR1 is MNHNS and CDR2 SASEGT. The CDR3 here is CASSAQGLYGYTF. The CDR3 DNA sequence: TGTGCCAGCAGTGCACAGGGACTCTATGGCTACACCTTC.

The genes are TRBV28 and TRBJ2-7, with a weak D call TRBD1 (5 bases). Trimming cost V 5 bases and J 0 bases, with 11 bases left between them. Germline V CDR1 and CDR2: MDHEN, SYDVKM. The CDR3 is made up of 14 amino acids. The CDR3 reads CASSRRGPSYEQYF. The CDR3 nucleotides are TGTGCCAGCAGTCGAAGGGGTCCCTCCTACGAGCAGTACTTC.

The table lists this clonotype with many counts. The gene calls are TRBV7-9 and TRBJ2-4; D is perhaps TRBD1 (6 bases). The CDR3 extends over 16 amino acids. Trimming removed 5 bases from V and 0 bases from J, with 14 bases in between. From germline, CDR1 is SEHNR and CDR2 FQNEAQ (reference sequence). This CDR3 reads CASSRTEFLAKNIQYF. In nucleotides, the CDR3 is TGTGCCAGCAGCCGGACAGAGTTTTTAGCCAAAAACATTCAGTACTTC.

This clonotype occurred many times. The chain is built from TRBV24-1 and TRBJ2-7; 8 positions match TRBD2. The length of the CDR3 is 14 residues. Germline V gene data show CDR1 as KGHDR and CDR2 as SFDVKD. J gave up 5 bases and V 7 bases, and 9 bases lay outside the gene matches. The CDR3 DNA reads TGTGCCACCAGGGGGACTAGGTCGAAGAACGAGCAGTACTTC. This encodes CATRGTRSKNEQYF.

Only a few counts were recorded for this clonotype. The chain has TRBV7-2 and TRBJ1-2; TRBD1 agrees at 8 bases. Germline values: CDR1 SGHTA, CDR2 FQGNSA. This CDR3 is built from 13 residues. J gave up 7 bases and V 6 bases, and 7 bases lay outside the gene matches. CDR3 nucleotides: TGTGCCAGCAGTACTCAGGGGGCGGGTGGCTACACCTTC. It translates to CASSTQGAGGYTF.

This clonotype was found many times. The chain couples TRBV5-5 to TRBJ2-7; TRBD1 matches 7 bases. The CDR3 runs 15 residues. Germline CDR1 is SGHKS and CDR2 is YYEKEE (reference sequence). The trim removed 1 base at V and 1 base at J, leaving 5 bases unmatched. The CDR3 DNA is TGTGCCAGCAGCTTGAATCGACAGGGATCCTACGAGCAGTACGTC. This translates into CASSLNRQGSYEQYV.

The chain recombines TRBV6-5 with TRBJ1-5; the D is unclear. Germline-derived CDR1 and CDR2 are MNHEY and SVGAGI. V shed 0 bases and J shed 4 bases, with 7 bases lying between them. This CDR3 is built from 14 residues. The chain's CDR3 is CASSYSGPNQPQHF. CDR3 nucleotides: TGTGCCAGCAGTTACTCGGGCCCGAATCAGCCCCAGCATTTT.

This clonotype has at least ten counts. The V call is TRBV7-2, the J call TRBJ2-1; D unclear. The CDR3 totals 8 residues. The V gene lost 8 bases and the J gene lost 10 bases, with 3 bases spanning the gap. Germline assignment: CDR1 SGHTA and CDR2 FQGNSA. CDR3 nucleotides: TGTGCCAGCCGGGAGCAGTTCTTC. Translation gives CASREQFF.

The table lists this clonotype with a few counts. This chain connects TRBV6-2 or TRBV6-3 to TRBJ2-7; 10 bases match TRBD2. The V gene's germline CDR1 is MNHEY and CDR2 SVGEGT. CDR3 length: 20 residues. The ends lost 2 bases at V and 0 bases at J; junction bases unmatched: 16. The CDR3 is CASSYRKGGMLAGVSYEQYF. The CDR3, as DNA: TGTGCCAGCAGTTACCGAAAGGGCGGTATGCTAGCGGGGGTCTCCTACGAGCAGTACTTC.

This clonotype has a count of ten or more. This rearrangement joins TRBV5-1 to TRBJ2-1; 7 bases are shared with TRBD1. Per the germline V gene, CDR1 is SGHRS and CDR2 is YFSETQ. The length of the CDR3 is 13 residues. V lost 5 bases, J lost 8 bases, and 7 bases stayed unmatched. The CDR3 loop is CASSWTGVDEQFF. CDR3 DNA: TGCGCCAGCAGTTGGACAGGAGTGGATGAGCAGTTCTTC.

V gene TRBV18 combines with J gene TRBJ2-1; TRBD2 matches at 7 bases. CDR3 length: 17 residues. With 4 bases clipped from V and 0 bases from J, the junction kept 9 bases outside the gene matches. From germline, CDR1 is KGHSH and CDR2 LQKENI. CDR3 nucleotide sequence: TGTGCCAGCTCACGCTGGGGGGGGTTAAGCTCCTACAATGAGCAGTTCTTC. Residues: CASSRWGGLSSYNEQFF. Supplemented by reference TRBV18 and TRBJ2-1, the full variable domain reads NAGVMQNPRHLVRRRGQEARLRCSPMKGHSHVYWYRQLPEEGLKFMVYLQKENIIDESGMPKERFSAEFPKEGPSILRIQQVVRGDSAAYFCASSRWGGLSSYNEQFFGPGTRLTVL.

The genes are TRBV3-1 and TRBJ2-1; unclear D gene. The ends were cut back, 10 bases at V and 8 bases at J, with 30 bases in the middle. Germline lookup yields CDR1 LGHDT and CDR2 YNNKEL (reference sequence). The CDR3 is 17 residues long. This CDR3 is CATSLAPWKIGDDEQFF. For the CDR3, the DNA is TGTGCCACCTCCCTCGCCCCTTGGAAAATTGGAGACGATGAGCAGTTCTTC.

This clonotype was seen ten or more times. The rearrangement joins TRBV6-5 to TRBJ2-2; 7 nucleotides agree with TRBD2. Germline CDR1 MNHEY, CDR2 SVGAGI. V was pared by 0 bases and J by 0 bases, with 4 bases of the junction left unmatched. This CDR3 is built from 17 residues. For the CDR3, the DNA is TGTGCCAGCAGTTACTCGATGGGGGGGGCGAACACCGGGGAGCTGTTTTTT. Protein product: CASSYSMGGANTGELFF.

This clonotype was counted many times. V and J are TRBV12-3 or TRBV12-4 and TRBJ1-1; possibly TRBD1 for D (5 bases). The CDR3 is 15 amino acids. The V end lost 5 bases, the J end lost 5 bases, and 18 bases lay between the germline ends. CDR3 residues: CASSISDSPGTEAFF. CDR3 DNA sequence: TGTGCCAGCAGTATCTCCGACAGCCCGGGGACTGAAGCTTTCTTT.

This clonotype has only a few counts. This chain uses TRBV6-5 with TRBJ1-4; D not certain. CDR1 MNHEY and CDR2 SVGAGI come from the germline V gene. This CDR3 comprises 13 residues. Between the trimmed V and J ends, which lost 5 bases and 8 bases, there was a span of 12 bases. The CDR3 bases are TGTGCCAGCAGTCCCCTGGGGAGGGAAAAACTGTTTTTT. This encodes CASSPLGREKLFF.

The CDR3 DNA reads TGTGCCAGCAGCCGGCTGCGGCGGGGGGATTACCAAGAGACCCAGTACTTC. Translated, it gives CASSRLRRGDYQETQYF. The rearrangement joins TRBV7-6 to TRBJ2-5, with 8 bases aligning to TRBD2. V trimming: 5 bases; J trimming: 0 bases; junction bases outside the gene matches: 11. This CDR3 contains 17 residues. Germline CDR1 and CDR2: SGHVS and FNYEAQ.

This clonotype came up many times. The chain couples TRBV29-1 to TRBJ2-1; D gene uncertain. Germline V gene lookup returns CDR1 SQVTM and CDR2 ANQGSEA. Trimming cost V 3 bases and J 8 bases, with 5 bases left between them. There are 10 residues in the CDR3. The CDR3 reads CSVESDEQFF. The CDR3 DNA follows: TGCAGCGTTGAGTCGGATGAGCAGTTCTTC.

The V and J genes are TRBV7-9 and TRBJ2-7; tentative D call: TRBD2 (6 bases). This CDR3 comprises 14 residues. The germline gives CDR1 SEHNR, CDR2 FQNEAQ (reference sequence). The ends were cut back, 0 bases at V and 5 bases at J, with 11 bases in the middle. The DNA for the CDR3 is TGTGCCAGCAGCTTAGCGGGGGGTGCGGACGAGCAGTACTTC. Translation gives CASSLAGGADEQYF.

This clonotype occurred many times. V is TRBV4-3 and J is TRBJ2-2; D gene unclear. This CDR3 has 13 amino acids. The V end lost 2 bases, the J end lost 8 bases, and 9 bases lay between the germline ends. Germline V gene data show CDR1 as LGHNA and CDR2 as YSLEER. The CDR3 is CASSQSGGGELFF. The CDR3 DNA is TGCGCCAGCAGCCAAAGTGGTGGGGGGGAGCTGTTTTTT.